This entry concerns a single T cell receptor (beta chain). What it recognizes is unknown. This entry belongs to a study of identical twins. TCRdb used MiXCR to reprocess the 5' RACE reads, holding one entry per CDR3 protein. Of about 470,000 distinct CDR3 sequences listed, 24% are singletons. Germline assignment: CDR1 SGHTA and CDR2 FQGNSA. This CDR3 spans 14 amino acids. Deletions cut 0 bases from V and 7 bases from J, with 12 bases between. Study-wide results and limits: Cross-sectional statistics, not tracking of the same donors, supported the conclusions. Abundant beta clonotypes from cord blood bore fewer insertions; memory repertoires lacked this pattern.

This sample was also put to use in a study of T cells expressing NK-cell markers. That source reports: Repertoires of TCR beta were obtained from T cells sorted as CD3+CD56+NKG2C+, CD3+CD56+NKG2C- and CD3+CD56-NKG2C+. Restriction of the sorted population to alpha-beta TCR T cells was achieved in several experiments with an anti-gamma-delta TCR antibody.

This sequence originates from a woman aged 18-29 years in good health. The rearrangement joins TRBV7-2 to TRBJ1-1; D unresolved. Sequencing used CD4+ T cells sorted from blood. This CDR3 reads CASSLAGESGEAFF. DNA of the CDR3: TGTGCCAGCAGCTTAGCCGGGGAAAGCGGTGAAGCTTTCTTT.